This entry lists 25 T cell receptor beta chains sequenced from one sample in a study of blood T cell repertoires in COVID-19. The method was immunoSEQ multiplex PCR; TCRdb's version includes in-frame clones alone and lacks a portion of them. The sample lists about 190,000 clones; under 90% were seen once. Sequencing was performed on peripheral blood. Every receptor here comes from a man aged 40-50 years with acute or convalescent COVID-19.

The CDR3 nucleotides are TGTGCCAGCAGCGGTCCCCTGGGTGTGGTGGAGCGTGAGCAGTTCTTC. Its translation: CASSGPLGVVEREQFF. The gene calls are TRBV7-6 and TRBJ2-1; no clear D gene. This CDR3 has 16 residues. Germline-derived CDR1 and CDR2 are SGHVS and FNYEAQ. Trimming pared 5 bases from V and 9 bases from J, leaving 23 bases between.

The chain is built from TRBV5-6 and TRBJ1-1; weak D call: TRBD1 (5 bases). Trimming shortened V by 0 bases and J by 1 base, and 16 bases separated the two germline ends. CDR1 SGHDT and CDR2 YYEEEE come from the germline V gene. This CDR3 is built from 17 residues. The CDR3 coding sequence is TGTGCCAGCAGCTTGGTAGGCCGGGGGGGACCGAACACTGAAGCTTTCTTT. Translation gives CASSLVGRGGPNTEAFF.

The genes are TRBV5-4 and TRBJ1-2; D remains unclear. CDR1 SGHNT and CDR2 YYREEE come from the germline V gene (reference sequence). CDR3 length: 13 residues. V was pared by 4 bases and J by 0 bases, with 7 bases between. DNA for the CDR3: TGTGCCAGCAGCCCGGAGGCTAACTATGGCTACACCTTC. It translates to CASSPEANYGYTF.

CDR3 nucleotide sequence: TGTGCCAGCAGAGTAACTAGCGGGGGGCCCTACGAGCAGTACTTC. Protein product: CASRVTSGGPYEQYF. This chain links TRBV2 with TRBJ2-7, with 12 bases identical to TRBD2. The V segment lost 6 bases and the J segment 2 bases; nucleotides outside the gene matches: 5. Germline V gene sequence: CDR1 SNHLY, CDR2 FYNNEI. This CDR3 comprises 15 residues. Filled out from reference TRBV2 and TRBJ2-7, the complete variable domain reads EPEVTQTPSHQVTQMGQEVILRCVPISNHLYFYWYRQILGQKVEFLVSFYNNEISEKSEIFDDQFSVERPDGSNFTLKIRSTKLEDSAMYFCASRVTSGGPYEQYFGPGTRLTVT.

The chain is built from TRBV2 and TRBJ1-3, with a tentative D call TRBD1 (6 bases). In germline, CDR1 is SNHLY, CDR2 FYNNEI. Trimming removed 7 bases at V and 0 bases at J, with 16 bases between. CDR3 size: 16 residues. This CDR3 reads CASTRDKPLSGNTIYF. Written as DNA, the CDR3 is TGTGCCAGCACTCGGGACAAACCCCTCTCTGGAAACACCATATATTTT.

This chain links TRBV6-6 with TRBJ1-2; D might be TRBD1 (5 bases). The V gene's germline CDR1 is MNHNY and CDR2 SVGAGI (reference sequence). V dropped 7 bases and J dropped 1 base, with 10 bases sitting between them. This CDR3 contains 13 residues. CDR3 nucleotides: TGTGCCAGCATTGACAGACTTAACTATGGCTACACCTTC. This codes for CASIDRLNYGYTF.

The CDR3 coding sequence is TGTGCCAGCAGTTACGGAGGGGCCTATGGCTACACCTTC. Translating gives CASSYGGAYGYTF. The chain uses TRBV6-5 and TRBJ1-2; D may be TRBD1 (5 bases). This CDR3 has 13 residues. The V gene's germline CDR1 is MNHEY and CDR2 SVGAGI. Deletions cut 2 bases from V and 4 bases from J, with 8 bases between.

The V call is TRBV7-9, the J call TRBJ1-3; TRBD1 is a possible D gene (6 bases). V gave up 4 bases and J gave up 0 bases, with 10 bases separating them. There are 15 residues in the CDR3. Germline CDR1 and CDR2: SEHNR and FQNEAQ (reference sequence). As DNA, the CDR3 is TGTGCCAGCAGCTCTGACAGGAACTCTGGAAACACCATATATTTT. Protein: CASSSDRNSGNTIYF.

V usage is TRBV4-3 and J usage is TRBJ1-4, with TRBD1 matching over 8 bases. This CDR3 has 15 residues. V shed 4 bases, J shed 5 bases, and the junction held 6 bases outside the gene matches. Per the germline V gene, CDR1 is LGHNA and CDR2 is YSLEER. CDR3 residues: CASSPRDRLNEKLFF. The CDR3 coding sequence is TGCGCCAGCAGCCCTCGGGACAGGCTAAATGAAAAACTGTTTTTT.

This clone was detected a few times. The V and J genes are TRBV6-5 and TRBJ1-1, with D tentatively TRBD1 (5 bases). The V gene's germline CDR1 is MNHEY and CDR2 SVGAGI. The CDR3 consists of 12 residues. Trimming shortened V by 7 bases and J by 7 bases, and 13 bases separated the two germline ends. In nucleotides, the CDR3 is TGTGCCAGCACCCAGGGTATTGGTGAAGCTTTCTTT. This sequence encodes CASTQGIGEAFF.

V usage is TRBV28 and J usage is TRBJ1-6, with D unclear. V was cut by 7 bases and J by 6 bases, with 10 bases left in between. Per germline, CDR1 MDHEN and CDR2 SYDVKM. The CDR3 length is 13 residues. The CDR3 sequence is CASNSLINSPLHF. The DNA of the CDR3 is TGTGCCAGCAACAGCCTGATTAATTCACCCCTCCACTTT.

This chain's CDR3 is CASSQGADYGYTF. As DNA, the CDR3 is TGTGCCAGCAGCCAGGGAGCCGACTATGGCTACACCTTC. The V call is TRBV3-1 (or the pseudogene TRBV3-2), the J call TRBJ1-2; D gene uncertain. Per the germline V gene, CDR1 is LGHDT and CDR2 is YNNKEL (reference sequence). Trimming cost V 3 bases and J 3 bases, with 8 bases left between them. CDR3 size: 13 residues.

J is TRBJ1-2 and V is TRBV12-3 or TRBV12-4; TRBD1 matches at 8 bases. J gave up 5 bases and V 5 bases, and 4 bases lay outside the gene matches. CDR3 length: 13 residues. In nucleotides, the CDR3 is TGTGCCAGCAGTCATACAGGGGGTTATGGCTACACCTTC. It codes for CASSHTGGYGYTF.

The J gene is TRBJ1-2, the V gene TRBV10-3; D is perhaps TRBD1 (5 bases). Trimming took 8 bases from V and 3 from J, leaving 13 bases between them. CDR1 ENHRY and CDR2 SYGVKD come from the germline V gene. This CDR3 is 13 amino acids long. This CDR3 reads CAIQSAGDYGYTF. CDR3 in DNA: TGTGCCATCCAGTCGGCGGGGGACTATGGCTACACCTTC.

The chain couples TRBV7-2 to TRBJ1-1, with D perhaps matching TRBD1 (5 bases). Germline values: CDR1 SGHTA, CDR2 FQGNSA. Trimming took 3 bases from V and 4 from J, leaving 9 bases between them. The CDR3 is 13 residues long. CDR3 in amino acids: CASSFSTATEAFF. In DNA form, the CDR3 reads TGTGCCAGCAGCTTTTCGACAGCCACTGAAGCTTTCTTT.

This clone has only one observation. The V and J genes are TRBV10-3 and TRBJ1-1; D perhaps matches TRBD1 (6 bases). CDR1 and CDR2 (germline): ENHRY, SYGVKD. The CDR3 extends over 13 amino acids. V lost 10 bases, J lost 0 bases, and 12 bases lay in between. DNA for the CDR3: TGTGCCAGCAAGGGACACATGAACACTGAAGCTTTCTTT. This gives the protein CASKGHMNTEAFF.

The count of this clone is one. The V call is TRBV2, the J call TRBJ1-1, with D unclear. V lost 0 bases to trimming and J lost 1 base, with 9 bases between them. Germline CDR1 reads SNHLY; CDR2 reads FYNNEI. This CDR3 comprises 15 residues. In nucleotides, the CDR3 is TGTGCCAGCAGTGAAGCGCAAATACAGAACACTGAAGCTTTCTTT. It specifies CASSEAQIQNTEAFF.

This clone was detected only a few times. The chain links TRBV27 to TRBJ2-2; D uncertain. V lost 11 bases, J lost 3 bases, and 10 bases lay in between. The CDR3 loop spans 12 amino acids. CDR1 and CDR2 from the germline V gene are MNHEY and SMNVEV (reference sequence). The CDR3 region is CASCSDTGELFF. CDR3 coding DNA: TGTGCCTCCTGTTCGGACACCGGGGAGCTGTTTTTT.

The chain has TRBV30 and TRBJ2-3; 7 nucleotides line up with TRBD2. Germline V gene sequence: CDR1 GTSNPN, CDR2 SVGIG (reference sequence). The CDR3 totals 16 residues. J was trimmed by 2 bases and V by 1 base; bases with no gene match: 9. The chain's CDR3 is CAWSAGGREDTDTQYF. CDR3 in DNA: TGTGCCTGGAGTGCCGGGGGGAGGGAGGACACAGATACGCAGTATTTT.

The gene calls are TRBV15 and TRBJ1-2, with D perhaps matching TRBD1 (5 bases). CDR1 and CDR2 from the germline V gene are LNHNV and YYDKDF (reference sequence). CDR3 length equals 15 residues. V lost 0 bases, J lost 6 bases, and 14 bases lay in between. The DNA of the CDR3 is TGTGCCACCAGCAGAGATGACCTGGCAGGGAATGGCTACACCTTC. Residues: CATSRDDLAGNGYTF.

This chain connects TRBV19 to TRBJ2-3; D is possibly TRBD1 (6 bases). This CDR3 has 14 residues. Trimming shortened V by 1 base and J by 5 bases, and 10 bases separated the two germline ends. Germline CDR1 LNHDA, CDR2 SQIVND (reference sequence). The CDR3 bases are TGTGCCAGTAGTATAGTTACAGGGAGAGATACGCAGTATTTT. Amino acids: CASSIVTGRDTQYF.

This chain links TRBV5-1 with TRBJ1-4, with TRBD1 matching over 7 bases. V shed 1 base and J 2 bases; nucleotides not matched to a gene: 5. This CDR3 contains 16 residues. Germline lookup yields CDR1 SGHRS and CDR2 YFSETQ. The CDR3 DNA follows: TGCGCCAGCAGCTTGCGACAGGGTAACACTAATGAAAAACTGTTTTTT. Protein product: CASSLRQGNTNEKLFF.

V is TRBV29-1 and J is TRBJ1-1, with TRBD1 identical over 8 bases. Germline V gene sequence: CDR1 SQVTM, CDR2 ANQGSEA. The CDR3 runs 14 residues. Germline trimming cut 4 bases from V and 0 bases from J; bases unmatched to any gene: 4. The CDR3 spells CSVVDRGMNTEAFF. For the CDR3, the DNA is TGCAGCGTTGTAGACAGGGGTATGAACACTGAAGCTTTCTTT. Together with reference TRBV29-1 and TRBJ1-1, the CDR3 gives the full variable domain: SAVISQKPSRDICQRGTSLTIQCQVDSQVTMMFWYRQQPGQSLTLIATANQGSEATYESGFVIDKFPISRPNLTFSTLTVSNMSPEDSSIYLCSVVDRGMNTEAFFGQGTRLTVV.

This chain connects TRBV18 to TRBJ2-5, with 10 positions matching TRBD1. Trimming removed 3 bases from V and 4 bases from J; junction bases left unmatched: 2. Germline V lookup: CDR1 KGHSH, CDR2 LQKENI. This CDR3 has 14 residues. Here the CDR3 DNA reads TGTGCCAGCTCACCGGACAGGGGGGGAGAGACCCAGTACTTC. Translation: CASSPDRGGETQYF. Full variable domain (rest looked up from reference TRBV18 and TRBJ2-5): NAGVMQNPRHLVRRRGQEARLRCSPMKGHSHVYWYRQLPEEGLKFMVYLQKENIIDESGMPKERFSAEFPKEGPSILRIQQVVRGDSAAYFCASSPDRGGETQYFGPGTRLLVL.

This clone was counted only a few times. The chain is built from TRBV7-9 and TRBJ2-1, with D hard to call. The V end was cut by 1 base, the J end by 6 bases, with 7 bases between. CDR1 and CDR2 from the germline V gene are SEHNR and FQNEAQ (reference sequence). The CDR3 length is 13 residues. The CDR3 bases are TGTGCCAGCAGCTTAGGGGCAGCCAATGAGCAGTTCTTC. This codes for CASSLGAANEQFF.